These T cell receptor beta chains were read from a single sample in a study of blood T cell repertoires in COVID-19. Data came from immunoSEQ multiplex PCR; TCRdb stores just in-frame clones and leaves some out. The profile covers about 220,000 clones, with 65% to 85% appearing a single time and roughly 3.5% taken by the ten largest. Input material: PBMCs or T cells enriched from blood (not recorded which). Receptors originate from a woman aged 55-69 years who had recovered from COVID-19. CDR3s include the opening cysteine and the closing phenylalanine or tryptophan. The D gene is left open where the match is weak. Where a row states a size, it is once, few, many or the class of an expanded clone; other rows omit it.

V gene	J gene	clone size	D gene	CDR3 protein	CDR3 DNA
TRBV11-2	TRBJ1-2	.	.	CAFGGTNYGYTF	TGTGCCTTCGGGGGGACAAACTATGGCTACACCTTC
TRBV9	TRBJ1-4	.	.	CASSVEGRAHEKLFF	TGTGCCAGCAGCGTAGAGGGGAGGGCCCATGAAAAACTGTTTTTT
TRBV18	TRBJ2-2	.	.	CASSPRSGPTGELFF	TGTGCCAGCTCACCACGGTCAGGCCCCACCGGGGAGCTGTTTTTT
TRBV13	TRBJ2-5	.	TRBD2	CASSPGLLAGGQETQYF	TGTGCCAGCAGCCCTGGGCTTCTAGCGGGGGGGCAAGAGACCCAGTACTTC
TRBV5-1	TRBJ2-7	once	.	CASSLVQNYEQYF	TGCGCCAGCAGCTTGGTACAGAACTACGAGCAGTACTTC
TRBV23-1	TRBJ1-2	.	TRBD1	CASSQSGPGQGARDLGYTF	TGCGCCAGCAGTCAATCCGGTCCGGGACAGGGGGCAAGGGACCTTGGCTACACCTTC
TRBV11-2	TRBJ2-7	few	.	CASSADGGTYEQYF	TGTGCCAGCAGCGCCGACGGGGGAACCTACGAGCAGTACTTC
TRBV2	TRBJ2-4	.	.	CASGGKTRAKNIQYF	TGTGCCAGCGGCGGGAAGACTCGTGCCAAAAACATTCAGTACTTC
TRBV10-3	TRBJ1-5	once	.	CAISESRQANNQPQHF	TGTGCCATCAGTGAGTCGAGACAGGCCAACAATCAGCCCCAGCATTTT
TRBV19	TRBJ1-5	.	.	CASRIWGGNQPQHF	TGTGCCAGTAGAATCTGGGGGGGAAATCAGCCCCAGCATTTT
TRBV6-5	TRBJ1-2	.	.	CASSLGVDYGYTF	TGTGCCAGCAGTCTAGGGGTGGACTATGGCTACACCTTC
TRBV12-5	TRBJ1-1	.	.	CASVSTGQLSSEAFF	TGTGCTAGTGTCTCTACCGGCCAGCTGTCTAGTGAAGCTTTCTTT
TRBV21-1	TRBJ2-1	.	.	CASSSPGGHNEQFF	TGTGCCAGCAGCTCCCCGGGGGGACACAATGAGCAGTTCTTC
TRBV7-2	TRBJ2-2	.	.	CASTPRAGELFF	TGTGCCAGCACCCCCAGGGCCGGGGAGCTGTTTTTT
TRBV3-1/TRBV3-2	TRBJ1-1	few	.	CASSPMGGSVTEAFF	TGTGCCAGCAGCCCTATGGGGGGGAGTGTCACTGAAGCTTTCTTT
TRBV4-2	TRBJ2-2	.	TRBD1	CASSRSGQLNTGELFF	TGTGCCAGCAGCCGATCGGGACAGTTGAACACCGGGGAGCTGTTTTTT